Shown below are 3 T cell receptor beta chains from a single sample sequenced in a study of T cell repertoires in cytomegalovirus infection. These receptors' targets are unknown. TCRdb recomputed calls from the reads with MiXCR, one row per CDR3 protein. Of 900,000 to 950,000 distinct CDR3 sequences detected, around 30% appear once; the ten largest clones hold over 13%. The input for sequencing was cultured CD8+ T cells from PBMCs, taken from culture after CMV antigen stimulation. The receptors shown here come from a human donor in good health (CMV status not recorded). Some clones in this sample may be carry-over from other donors' samples.

V is TRBV29-1 and J is TRBJ2-3; TRBD1 might be the D (6 bases). CDR3 size: 16 residues. Germline V gene sequence: CDR1 SQVTM, CDR2 ANQGSEA. The V end lost 6 bases, the J end lost 3 bases, and 22 bases lay between the germline ends. The CDR3 nucleotides read TGCAGCGTAGCGGACAGTCGGGCTGTCGGTACAGATACGCAGTATTTT. This translates into CSVADSRAVGTDTQYF.

The chain carries TRBV6-5 and TRBJ2-1; D is undetermined. Trimming took off 3 bases at V and 3 bases at J, with 15 bases between the two ends. The germline gives CDR1 MNHEY, CDR2 SVGAGI. CDR3 size: 16 residues. CDR3 sequence (DNA): TGTGCCAGCAGTTATCTTACGGGTGAAATCTACAATGAGCAGTTCTTC. Amino acids: CASSYLTGEIYNEQFF.

This sequence joins TRBV6-4 and TRBJ1-2, with TRBD1 matching over 8 bases. Trimming removed 4 bases from V and 3 bases from J; junction bases left unmatched: 10. The CDR3 is 16 residues long. Germline lookup yields CDR1 MRHNA and CDR2 SNTAGT. In DNA, the CDR3 is TGTGCCAGCAGTGCCTCAACAGGGGGTAAATACTATGGCTACACCTTC. The encoded protein is CASSASTGGKYYGYTF.